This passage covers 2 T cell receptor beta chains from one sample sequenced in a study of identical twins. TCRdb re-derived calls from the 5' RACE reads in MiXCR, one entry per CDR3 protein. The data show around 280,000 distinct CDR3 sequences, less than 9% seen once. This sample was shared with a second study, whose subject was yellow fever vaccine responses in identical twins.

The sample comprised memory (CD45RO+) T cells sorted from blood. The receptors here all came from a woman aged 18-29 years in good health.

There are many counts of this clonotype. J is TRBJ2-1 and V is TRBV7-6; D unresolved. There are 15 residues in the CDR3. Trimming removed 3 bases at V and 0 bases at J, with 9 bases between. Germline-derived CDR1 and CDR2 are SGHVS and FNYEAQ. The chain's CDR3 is CASSLVSSSYNEQFF. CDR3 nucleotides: TGTGCCAGCAGCTTGGTTTCTAGCTCCTACAATGAGCAGTTCTTC.

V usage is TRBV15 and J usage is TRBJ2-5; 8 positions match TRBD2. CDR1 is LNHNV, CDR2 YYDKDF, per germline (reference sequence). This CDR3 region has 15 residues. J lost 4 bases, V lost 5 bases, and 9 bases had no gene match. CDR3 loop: CATSRGLVYAETQYF. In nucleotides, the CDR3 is TGTGCCACCAGCCGGGGACTAGTTTACGCAGAGACCCAGTACTTC.